The 3 T cell receptor beta chains below come from one sample, sequenced in a study of T cell repertoires in cytomegalovirus infection. MiXCR, run by TCRdb on the reads, gives a single entry per CDR3 protein. The data show around 290,000 distinct CDR3 sequences, roughly 23% seen once. The specimen sequenced was PBMCs. The origin of the receptors is a human donor in good health (CMV status not recorded). Some clones in this sample may be carry-over from other donors' samples.

This clonotype was seen only a few times. The chain combines TRBV3-1 with TRBJ1-1, with a tentative D call TRBD1 (5 bases). Germline V gives CDR1 LGHDT, CDR2 YNNKEL (reference sequence). The CDR3 is 15 amino acids. V lost 0 bases to trimming and J lost 2 bases, with 10 bases between them. This CDR3 reads CASSQDAGDNTEAFF. CDR3 sequence (DNA): TGTGCCAGCAGCCAAGATGCGGGGGATAACACTGAAGCTTTCTTT.

This clonotype was counted at least ten times. The chain couples TRBV7-8 to TRBJ1-5; D is unclear. Trimming shortened V by 1 base and J by 3 bases, and 19 bases separated the two germline ends. CDR1 is SGHVS, CDR2 FQNEAQ, per germline. This CDR3 has 18 amino acids. The DNA for the CDR3 is TGTGCCAGCAGCTTAGACTCTTGGGGAGAGGGAATCAATCAGCCCCAGCATTTT. Its protein product is CASSLDSWGEGINQPQHF.

This clonotype occurred a few times. The gene calls are TRBV6-2 or TRBV6-3 and TRBJ1-2; D remains unclear. V was shortened by 6 bases and J by 6 bases, with 14 bases between the two germline ends. The CDR3 spans 13 residues. Germline V lookup: CDR1 MNHEY, CDR2 SVGEGT. The chain's CDR3 is CASRDGGFDGYTF. As DNA, the CDR3 is TGTGCCAGCAGGGACGGCGGTTTCGATGGCTACACCTTC.